The next 16 T cell receptor beta chains were all read from a single sample in a study of shared clonotypes between healthy human individuals (TCRdb year 2020). Libraries came from the immunoSEQ multiplex PCR assay. TCRdb re-hosts the immuneACCESS table, in-frame sequences only. Its copies lack some clones; in the studies checked, an unresolved V gene accounts for under half of them, and the cause for the rest is not known. Counted in this sample were around 2,000,000 clones; 85% to 95% of them appeared once. The ten largest clonotypes hold about 0.13% of the sample. Sequencing was carried out using naive CD4+ T cells sorted from blood. In light of the paper, this sample's cell subset or site label describes: CD45RA+ positively selected. These receptor sequences come from a man younger than 35 in good health.

The chain combines TRBV27 with TRBJ1-2; D is undetermined. This CDR3 is 11 amino acids long. Looked up from germline, CDR1 is MNHEY and CDR2 is SMNVEV (reference sequence). The germline V and J ends were trimmed by 10 bases and 7 bases, with 13 bases remaining between them. The CDR3 is CATQHLLGYTF. Here the CDR3 DNA reads TGTGCCACCCAACACCTACTTGGCTACACCTTC.

The gene calls are TRBV4-3 and TRBJ2-1, with 8 bases lining up with TRBD2. CDR1 and CDR2 (germline): LGHNA, YSLEER. V lost 0 bases to trimming and J lost 6 bases; unmatched junction nucleotides: 10. The CDR3 length is 17 residues. CDR3 DNA sequence: TGCGCCAGCAGCCAAGAGGGCCTAGCGGGCGGTGGCAATGAGCAGTTCTTC. Translation gives CASSQEGLAGGGNEQFF.

The chain couples TRBV13 to TRBJ2-7; D might be TRBD1 (6 bases). Germline CDR1 and CDR2: PRHDT and FYEKMQ (reference sequence). The CDR3 runs to 14 residues. V was cut by 5 bases and J by 2 bases, with 13 bases left in between. The CDR3 spells CASSLGQFAYEQYF. Here the CDR3 DNA reads TGTGCCAGCAGCCTTGGACAGTTCGCCTACGAGCAGTACTTC. The whole variable domain, remainder taken from reference TRBV13 and TRBJ2-7, is AAGVIQSPRHLIKEKRETATLKCYPIPRHDTVYWYQQGPGQDPQFLISFYEKMQSDKGSIPDRFSAQQFSDYHSELNMSSLELGDSALYFCASSLGQFAYEQYFGPGTRLTVT.

This chain connects TRBV10-3 to TRBJ2-5; unclear D gene. V lost 10 bases and J 2 bases, leaving 8 bases between the germline ends. Germline V gene lookup returns CDR1 ENHRY and CDR2 SYGVKD. The CDR3 has 11 residues. Here the CDR3 DNA reads TGTGCCACCCTGGGTCAAGAGACCCAGTACTTC. Amino acid sequence: CATLGQETQYF.

The CDR3 nucleotides are TGCGCCAGCAGCACCGACTCATTTGGAGAGCAGTACTTC. It specifies CASSTDSFGEQYF. The V and J genes are TRBV5-1 and TRBJ2-7; D remains ambiguous. Germline CDR1 reads SGHRS; CDR2 reads YFSETQ. The ends were cut back, 4 bases at V and 7 bases at J, with 15 bases in the middle. The CDR3 sequence is 13 residues long.

This chain joins TRBV7-2 and TRBJ1-6; D is perhaps TRBD1 (5 bases). This CDR3 has 17 amino acids. The V gene's germline CDR1 is SGHTA and CDR2 FQGNSA. V was shortened by 5 bases and J by 0 bases, with 14 bases between the two germline ends. This CDR3 is CASSLGTVSSYNSPLHF. The CDR3 nucleotides read TGTGCCAGCAGCCTAGGGACGGTGAGCTCCTATAATTCACCCCTCCACTTT.

This clone has only a few counts. The same CDR3 arises from other DNA sequences in this sample as well. The chain recombines TRBV19 with TRBJ1-5; 7 bases match TRBD1. The germline V gene encodes CDR1 LNHDA and CDR2 SQIVND (reference sequence). With 3 bases clipped from V and 3 bases from J, the junction kept 2 bases outside the gene matches. The length of the CDR3 is 14 residues. This CDR3 reads CASSIGQVNQPQHF. The DNA for the CDR3 is TGTGCCAGTAGTATTGGACAGGTCAATCAGCCCCAGCATTTT.

The chain couples TRBV7-9 to TRBJ2-6; 11 bases are shared with TRBD1. The V segment lost 2 bases and the J segment 4 bases; nucleotides outside the gene matches: 7. The CDR3 length is 18 residues. Per germline, CDR1 SEHNR and CDR2 FQNEAQ (reference sequence). In DNA form, the CDR3 reads TGTGCCAGCAGCTTAATGCGGACAGGGGGCTTCGGGGCCAACGTCCTGACTTTC. It is translated as CASSLMRTGGFGANVLTF.

The chain joins TRBV9 to TRBJ2-7; D is perhaps TRBD1 or TRBD2 (5 bases each). This CDR3 is built from 14 residues. Trimming removed 4 bases from V and 3 bases from J, with 14 bases in between. From germline, CDR1 is SGDLS and CDR2 YYNGEE. The CDR3 reads CASSTRDGFYEQYF. The CDR3 DNA follows: TGTGCCAGCAGCACACGGGACGGCTTCTACGAGCAGTACTTC.

The gene calls are TRBV6-1 and TRBJ1-2; weak D call: TRBD1 (5 bases). Trimming removed 4 bases from V and 2 bases from J, with 14 bases in between. Per the germline V gene, CDR1 is MNHNS and CDR2 is SASEGT. This CDR3 is 15 amino acids long. The CDR3 protein is CASSGTGTLNYGYTF. The CDR3 DNA reads as TGTGCCAGCAGTGGAACTGGGACTTTAAACTATGGCTACACCTTC.

This chain uses TRBV4-3 with TRBJ2-2; D is possibly TRBD1 (5 bases). From germline, CDR1 is LGHNA and CDR2 YSLEER. This CDR3 has 14 residues. Trimming took off 0 bases at V and 6 bases at J, with 8 bases between the two ends. CDR3 DNA sequence: TGCGCCAGCAGCCAAGAACAGGCTGCCGGGGAGCTGTTTTTT. As protein: CASSQEQAAGELFF.

The rearrangement joins TRBV18 to TRBJ1-1; D unresolved. Germline-derived CDR1 and CDR2 are KGHSH and LQKENI. The CDR3 spans 13 residues. The V and J ends lost 1 base and 4 bases respectively, with 7 bases between them. CDR3: CASSPLATTEAFF. CDR3 in DNA: TGTGCCAGCTCACCACTCGCTACCACTGAAGCTTTCTTT. Full variable domain (missing parts from reference TRBV18 and TRBJ1-1): NAGVMQNPRHLVRRRGQEARLRCSPMKGHSHVYWYRQLPEEGLKFMVYLQKENIIDESGMPKERFSAEFPKEGPSILRIQQVVRGDSAAYFCASSPLATTEAFFGQGTRLTVV.

The chain combines TRBV18 with TRBJ2-2, with D unresolved. V lost 4 bases and J lost 0, with 3 bases in between. The CDR3 contains 13 residues. The germline V gene encodes CDR1 KGHSH and CDR2 LQKENI. The CDR3 loop is CASSLTNTGELFF. The CDR3 DNA reads TGTGCCAGCTCACTGACGAACACCGGGGAGCTGTTTTTT.

This chain uses TRBV15 with TRBJ2-7; the D gene is possibly TRBD2 (6 bases). CDR3 length equals 13 residues. V lost 1 base and J lost 5, with 9 bases in between. Germline assignment: CDR1 LNHNV and CDR2 YYDKDF (reference sequence). The CDR3 reads CATSRGGLNEQYF. The DNA for the CDR3 is TGTGCCACCAGCAGAGGGGGACTTAACGAGCAGTACTTC.

As concerns this clone: Other nucleotide sequences in the sample specify the same CDR3. The chain links TRBV11-2 to TRBJ1-2; D is unresolved. The CDR3 has 13 residues. Germline-derived CDR1 and CDR2 are SGHAT and FQNNGV. The V end was cut by 0 bases, the J end by 8 bases, with 10 bases between. The CDR3 DNA reads as TGTGCCAGCAGCTTAGATCGGGGTGCCGGCTACACCTTC. Translated: CASSLDRGAGYTF.

As regards this clone: The sample holds other DNA sequences that translate to the same CDR3. The V and J genes are TRBV5-1 and TRBJ2-7; TRBD2 is a possible D gene (5 bases). There are 13 residues in the CDR3. V lost 4 bases and J 3 bases, leaving 11 bases between the germline ends. Germline-derived CDR1 and CDR2 are SGHRS and YFSETQ. CDR3 in DNA: TGCGCCAGCAGCCTCGGACGGGACTACGAGCAGTACTTC. Translating it yields CASSLGRDYEQYF.